One T cell receptor beta chain is described in this entry. Its antigen is unidentified. This CDR3 has 15 amino acids. Germline V CDR1 and CDR2: SGHTA, FQGNSA. The ends were cut back, 3 bases at V and 3 bases at J, with 11 bases in the middle. The data originate from a study of T cell repertoires in cytomegalovirus infection. Study-wide background: Both recently identified HLA-C-restricted and well-studied HLA-B-restricted CMV epitopes were used in the study. Both CMV infection and a matching HLA type were indicated by public TCR beta signatures.

TCRdb reprocessed the reads via MiXCR and lists one record per CDR3 protein. Among hundreds of thousands of distinct CDR3 sequences listed, about 39% were seen once. Study outcomes and limitations: Within the response measured ex vivo, HLA-C-restricted CMV-specific TCR beta clonotypes were dominant.

Sequenced here: cultured PBMCs, sampled from culture after CMV antigen stimulation. The chain recombines TRBV7-2 with TRBJ2-2, with a possible D match to TRBD1 (5 bases). The sequence came from a human donor in good health (CMV status not recorded). Some clones in this sample may be carry-over from other donors' samples. This CDR3 is CASSFTRVDTGELFF. CDR3 nucleotide sequence: TGTGCCAGCAGCTTTACCAGGGTGGACACCGGGGAGCTGTTTTTT. The full variable domain, completed using reference TRBV7-2 and TRBJ2-2, is GAGVSQSPSNKVTEKGKDVELRCDPISGHTALYWYRQSLGQGLEFLIYFQGNSAPDKSGLPSDRFSAERTGGSVSTLTIQRTQQEDSAVYLCASSFTRVDTGELFFGEGSRLTVL.